This T cell receptor beta chain was documented in a study of shared clonotypes between healthy human individuals. This clone was observed a single time. This specimen includes other DNA sequences encoding the same CDR3. The protocol was immunoSEQ multiplex PCR, while the TCRdb copy is restricted to in-frame clones and leaves out a portion. The sample lists about 2.3 million clones, approximately 95% occurring once. This TCR was recovered from a man aged 18 to 29 in good health. Some clones in this sample may be carry-over from other donors' samples. Input material: naive CD4+ T cells from PBMCs. Subset reported: CD45RA+ positively selected.

The CDR3 reads CASSLLAGVNTGELFF. DNA for the CDR3: TGTGCCAGCAGCTTGTTAGCGGGAGTGAACACCGGGGAGCTGTTTTTT. V and J are TRBV5-4 and TRBJ2-2; 9 bases match TRBD2. With 1 base clipped from V and 1 base from J, the junction kept 2 bases outside the gene matches. The germline gives CDR1 SGHNT, CDR2 YYREEE (reference sequence). This CDR3 has 16 amino acids.